The clone carrying this TCR beta chain was seen at least ten times. The antigen is not known. This CDR3 has 15 residues. The V gene's germline CDR1 is MGHRA and CDR2 YSYEKL. V lost 0 bases, J lost 5 bases, and 13 bases lay in between. The record originates from a study of early T cells in non-severe SARS-CoV-2 infection. Unique molecular identifiers (one per individual cDNA molecule) were attached. Each CDR3 protein is one row after TCRdb ran MiXCR on the 5' RACE reads. The sample shows roughly 86,000 distinct CDR3 sequences, under 15% of them seen only once. Points from the study as a whole: In VDJdb matching, anti-spike CD8 responses were favored while private and CD4 specificities went missing.

Sequenced: whole blood. The chain employs TRBV4-1 and TRBJ1-1, with D possibly matching TRBD1 (6 bases). The sequence derives from an adult who was a healthcare worker with PCR-confirmed SARS-CoV-2 infection or an uninfected control (not recorded which). In nucleotides, the CDR3 is TGCGCCAGCAGCCAAGATCGGGGGGGGCGAACTGAAGCTTTCTTT. Protein sequence: CASSQDRGGRTEAFF.